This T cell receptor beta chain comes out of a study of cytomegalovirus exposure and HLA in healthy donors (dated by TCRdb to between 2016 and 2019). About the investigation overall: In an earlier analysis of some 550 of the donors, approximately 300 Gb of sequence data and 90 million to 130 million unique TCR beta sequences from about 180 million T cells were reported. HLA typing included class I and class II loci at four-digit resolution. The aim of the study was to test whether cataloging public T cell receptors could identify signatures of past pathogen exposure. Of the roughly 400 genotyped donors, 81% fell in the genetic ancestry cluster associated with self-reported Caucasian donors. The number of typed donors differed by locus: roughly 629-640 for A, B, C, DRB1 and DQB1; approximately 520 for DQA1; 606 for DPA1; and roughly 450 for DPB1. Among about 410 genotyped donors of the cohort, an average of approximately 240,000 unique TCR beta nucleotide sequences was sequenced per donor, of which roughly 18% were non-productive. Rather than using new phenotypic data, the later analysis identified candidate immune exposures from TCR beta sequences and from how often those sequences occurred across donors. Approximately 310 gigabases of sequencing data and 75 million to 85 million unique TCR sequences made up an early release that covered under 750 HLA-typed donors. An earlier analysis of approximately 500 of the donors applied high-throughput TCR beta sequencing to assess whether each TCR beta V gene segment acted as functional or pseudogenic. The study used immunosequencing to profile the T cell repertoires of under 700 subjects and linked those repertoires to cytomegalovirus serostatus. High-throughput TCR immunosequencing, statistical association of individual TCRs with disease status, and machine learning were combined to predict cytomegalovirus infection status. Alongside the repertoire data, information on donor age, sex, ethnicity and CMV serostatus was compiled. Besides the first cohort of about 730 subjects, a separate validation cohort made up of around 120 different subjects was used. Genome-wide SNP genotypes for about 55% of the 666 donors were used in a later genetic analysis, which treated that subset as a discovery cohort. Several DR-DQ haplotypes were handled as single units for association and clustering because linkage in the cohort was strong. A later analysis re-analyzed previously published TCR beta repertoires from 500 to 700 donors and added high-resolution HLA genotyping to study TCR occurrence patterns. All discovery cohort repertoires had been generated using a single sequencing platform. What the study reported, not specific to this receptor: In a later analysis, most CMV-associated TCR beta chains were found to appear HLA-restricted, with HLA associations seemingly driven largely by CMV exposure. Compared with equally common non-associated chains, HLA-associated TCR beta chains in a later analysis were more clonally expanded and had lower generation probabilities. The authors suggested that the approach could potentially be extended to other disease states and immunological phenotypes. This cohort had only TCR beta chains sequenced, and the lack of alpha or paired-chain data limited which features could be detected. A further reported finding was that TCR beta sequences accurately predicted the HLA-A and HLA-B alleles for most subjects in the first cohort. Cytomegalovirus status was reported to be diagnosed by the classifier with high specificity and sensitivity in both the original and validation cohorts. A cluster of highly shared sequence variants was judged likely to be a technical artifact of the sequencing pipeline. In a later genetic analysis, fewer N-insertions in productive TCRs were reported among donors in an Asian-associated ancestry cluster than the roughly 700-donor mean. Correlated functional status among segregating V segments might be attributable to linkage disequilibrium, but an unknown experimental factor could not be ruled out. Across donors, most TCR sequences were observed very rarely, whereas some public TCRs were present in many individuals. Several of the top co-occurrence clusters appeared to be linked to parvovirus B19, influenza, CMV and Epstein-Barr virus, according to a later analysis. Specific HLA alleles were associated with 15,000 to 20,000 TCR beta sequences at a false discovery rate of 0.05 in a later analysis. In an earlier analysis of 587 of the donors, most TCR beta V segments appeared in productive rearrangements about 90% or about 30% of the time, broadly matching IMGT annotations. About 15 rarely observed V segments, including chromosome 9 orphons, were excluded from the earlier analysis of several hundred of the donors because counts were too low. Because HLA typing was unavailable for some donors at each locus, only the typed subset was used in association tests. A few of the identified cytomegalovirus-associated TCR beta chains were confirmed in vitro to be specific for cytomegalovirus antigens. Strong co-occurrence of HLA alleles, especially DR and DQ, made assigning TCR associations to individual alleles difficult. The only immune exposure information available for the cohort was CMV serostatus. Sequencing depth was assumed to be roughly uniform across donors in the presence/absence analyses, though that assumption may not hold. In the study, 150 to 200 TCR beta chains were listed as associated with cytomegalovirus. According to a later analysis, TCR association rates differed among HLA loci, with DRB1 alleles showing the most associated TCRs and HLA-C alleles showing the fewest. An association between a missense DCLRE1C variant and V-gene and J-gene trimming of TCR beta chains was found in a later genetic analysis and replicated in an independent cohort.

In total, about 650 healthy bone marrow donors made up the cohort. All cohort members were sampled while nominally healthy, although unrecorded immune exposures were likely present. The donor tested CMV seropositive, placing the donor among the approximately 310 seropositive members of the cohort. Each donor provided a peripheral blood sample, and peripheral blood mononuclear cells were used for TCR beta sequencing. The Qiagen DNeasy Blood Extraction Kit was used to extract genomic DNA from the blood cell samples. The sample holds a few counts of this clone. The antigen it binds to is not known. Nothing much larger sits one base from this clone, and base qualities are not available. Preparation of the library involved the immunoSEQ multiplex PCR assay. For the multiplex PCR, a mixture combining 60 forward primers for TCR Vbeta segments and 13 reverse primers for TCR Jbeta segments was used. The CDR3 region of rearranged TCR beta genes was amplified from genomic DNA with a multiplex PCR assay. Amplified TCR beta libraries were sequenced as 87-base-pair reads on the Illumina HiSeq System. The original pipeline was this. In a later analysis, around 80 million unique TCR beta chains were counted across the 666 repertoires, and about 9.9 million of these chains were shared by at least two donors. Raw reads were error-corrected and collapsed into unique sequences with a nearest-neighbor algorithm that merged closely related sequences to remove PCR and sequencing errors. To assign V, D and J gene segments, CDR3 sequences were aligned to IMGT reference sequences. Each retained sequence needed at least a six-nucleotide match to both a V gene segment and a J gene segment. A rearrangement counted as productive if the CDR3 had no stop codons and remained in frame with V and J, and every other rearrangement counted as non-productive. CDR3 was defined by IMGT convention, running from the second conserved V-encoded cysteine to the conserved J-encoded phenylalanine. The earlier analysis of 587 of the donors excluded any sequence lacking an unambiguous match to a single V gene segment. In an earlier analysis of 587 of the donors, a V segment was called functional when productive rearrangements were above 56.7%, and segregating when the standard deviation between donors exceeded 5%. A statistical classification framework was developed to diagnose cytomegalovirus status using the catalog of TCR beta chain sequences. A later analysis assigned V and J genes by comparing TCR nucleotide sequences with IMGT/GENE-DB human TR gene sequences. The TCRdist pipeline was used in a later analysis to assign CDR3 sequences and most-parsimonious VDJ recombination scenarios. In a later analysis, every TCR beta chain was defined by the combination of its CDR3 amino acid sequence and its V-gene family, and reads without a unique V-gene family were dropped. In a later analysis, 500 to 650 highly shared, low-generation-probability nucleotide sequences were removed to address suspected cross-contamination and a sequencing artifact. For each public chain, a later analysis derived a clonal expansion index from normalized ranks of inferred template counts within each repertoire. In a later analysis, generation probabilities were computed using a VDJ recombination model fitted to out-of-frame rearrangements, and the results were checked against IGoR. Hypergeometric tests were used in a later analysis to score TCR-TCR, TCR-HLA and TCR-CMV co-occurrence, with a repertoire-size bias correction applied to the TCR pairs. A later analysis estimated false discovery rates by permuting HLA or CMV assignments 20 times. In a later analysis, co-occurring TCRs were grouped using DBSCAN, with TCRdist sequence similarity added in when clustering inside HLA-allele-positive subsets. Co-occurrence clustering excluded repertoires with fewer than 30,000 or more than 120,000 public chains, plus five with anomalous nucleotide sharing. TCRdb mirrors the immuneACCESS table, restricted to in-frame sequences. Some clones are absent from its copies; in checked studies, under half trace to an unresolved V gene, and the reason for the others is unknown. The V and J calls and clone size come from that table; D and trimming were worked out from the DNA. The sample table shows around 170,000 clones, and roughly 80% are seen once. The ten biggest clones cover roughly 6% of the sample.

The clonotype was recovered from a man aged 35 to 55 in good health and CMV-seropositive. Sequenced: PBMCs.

The DNA sequence reads TGTGCCAGCCAAAGAGGCGCGGGAGAAAAACTGTTTTTT. This translates into CASQRGAGEKLFF. This sequence uses TRBV6-5 and TRBJ1-4; the D gene cannot be resolved reliably. The CDR3 runs 13 amino acids, cysteine and phenylalanine included. Solely the CDR3 DNA is kept, with 39 bases framed from the first base. V is pared back by 8 bases and J by 8 bases, with 15 bases lying between the germline termini. Sequences MNHEY (CDR1) and SVGAGI (CDR2) are obtained from the germline V gene.